A single sample is the source of the 8 T cell receptor beta chains below, sequenced in a study of blood T cell repertoires in COVID-19. Using immunoSEQ multiplex PCR, the repertoire was profiled, and TCRdb retains in-frame clones only, with some absent. Seen here are just under 60,000 clones, just over 85% observed once, and the top ten hold 4.8%. Material for sequencing was peripheral blood. All receptors derive from a man aged 55 to 70 with acute or convalescent COVID-19.

This clone was picked up a small number of times. The genes are TRBV30 and TRBJ1-3; 7 positions match TRBD1. Germline CDR1 reads GTSNPN; CDR2 reads SVGIG (reference sequence). The CDR3 covers 14 residues. J was trimmed by 2 bases and V by 3 bases; bases with no gene match: 4. DNA of the CDR3: TGTGCCTGGAGGCAGACAGGGACTGGAAACACCATATATTTT. It encodes CAWRQTGTGNTIYF. Supplemented by reference TRBV30 and TRBJ1-3, the full variable domain reads SQTIHQWPATLVQPVGSPLSLECTVEGTSNPNLYWYRQAAGRGLQLLFYSVGIGQISSEVPQNLSASRPQDRQFILSSKKLLLSDSGFYLCAWRQTGTGNTIYFGEGSWLTVV.

CDR3 sequence (DNA): TGTGCCAGCAGAACAGCCTCGGGACAGCACCTTTATGGCTACACCTTC. Protein: CASRTASGQHLYGYTF. The V gene is TRBV6-6, the J gene TRBJ1-2; 7 bases fit TRBD1. V lost 6 bases and J lost 5; bases outside the gene matches: 15. The CDR3 is made up of 16 amino acids. The germline gives CDR1 MNHNY, CDR2 SVGAGI (reference sequence).

This chain joins TRBV6-5 and TRBJ2-1; 10 nucleotides agree with TRBD2. Germline trimming cut 6 bases from V and 5 bases from J; bases unmatched to any gene: 7. The CDR3 covers 15 residues. Germline values: CDR1 MNHEY, CDR2 SVGAGI. In nucleotides, the CDR3 is TGTGCCAGCAGGGCTAGCGGGAGCCTCAACAATGAGCAGTTCTTC. This translates into CASRASGSLNNEQFF.

The J gene is TRBJ1-5, the V gene TRBV2; 7 bases align to TRBD1. The CDR3 has 14 residues. Germline assignment: CDR1 SNHLY and CDR2 FYNNEI. After removal of 4 bases from V and 3 bases from J, the junction contained 3 bases not matched to a gene. The CDR3 loop is CASSGTGANQPQHF. The CDR3 nucleotides are TGTGCCAGCAGTGGCACAGGGGCCAATCAGCCCCAGCATTTT.

The rearrangement joins TRBV11-2 to TRBJ2-1, with a weak D call TRBD2 (6 bases). This CDR3 is 15 amino acids long. CDR1 and CDR2 from the germline V gene are SGHAT and FQNNGV. The germline V and J ends were trimmed by 1 base and 6 bases, with 13 bases remaining between them. This chain's CDR3 is CASSLVTRKGNEQFF. The CDR3 nucleotides read TGTGCCAGCAGCTTAGTGACTAGAAAGGGCAATGAGCAGTTCTTC.

This clone came up a few times. This sequence joins TRBV19 and TRBJ2-3, with TRBD2 matching 9 bases. There are 17 residues in the CDR3. The germline V gene encodes CDR1 LNHDA and CDR2 SQIVND (reference sequence). Germline trimming cut 7 bases from V and 2 bases from J; bases unmatched to any gene: 13. The CDR3 region is CASTRGLAGLNTDTQYF. CDR3 coding DNA: TGTGCCAGTACCCGGGGGCTAGCGGGACTAAACACAGATACGCAGTATTTT.

This chain joins TRBV28 and TRBJ2-3, with 9 bases that match TRBD2. V trimming: 5 bases; J trimming: 8 bases; junction bases outside the gene matches: 14. CDR3 length: 16 residues. Looked up from germline, CDR1 is MDHEN and CDR2 is SYDVKM. The CDR3 nucleotides are TGTGCCAGCAGTATTTCGGTAGCGGGAGACCTGGGTACGCAGTATTTT. Translated, it gives CASSISVAGDLGTQYF.

This clone came up a few times. V gene TRBV6-5 combines with J gene TRBJ2-3; D might be TRBD1 (5 bases). Looked up from germline, CDR1 is MNHEY and CDR2 is SVGAGI. V was cut by 5 bases and J by 1 base, with 10 bases left in between. The CDR3 contains 14 residues. The CDR3, as DNA: TGTGCCAGCAGTCGACAGACTGGCACAGATACGCAGTATTTT. It yields the protein CASSRQTGTDTQYF.